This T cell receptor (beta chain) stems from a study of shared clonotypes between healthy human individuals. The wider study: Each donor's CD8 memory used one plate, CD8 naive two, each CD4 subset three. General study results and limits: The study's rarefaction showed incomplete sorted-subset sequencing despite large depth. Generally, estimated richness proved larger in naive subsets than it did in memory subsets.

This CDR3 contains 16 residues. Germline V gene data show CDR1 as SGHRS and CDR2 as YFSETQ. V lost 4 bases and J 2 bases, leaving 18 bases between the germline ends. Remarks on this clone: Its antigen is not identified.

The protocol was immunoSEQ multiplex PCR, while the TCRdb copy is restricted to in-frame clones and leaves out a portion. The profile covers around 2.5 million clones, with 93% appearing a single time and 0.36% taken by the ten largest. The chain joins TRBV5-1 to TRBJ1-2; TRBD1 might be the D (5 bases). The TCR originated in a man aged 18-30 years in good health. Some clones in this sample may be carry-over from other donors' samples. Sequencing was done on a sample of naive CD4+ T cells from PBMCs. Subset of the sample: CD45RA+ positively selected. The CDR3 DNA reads TGCGCCAGCAGCCCCGACCCGACAGCCTTAAACTATGGCTACACCTTC. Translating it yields CASSPDPTALNYGYTF.